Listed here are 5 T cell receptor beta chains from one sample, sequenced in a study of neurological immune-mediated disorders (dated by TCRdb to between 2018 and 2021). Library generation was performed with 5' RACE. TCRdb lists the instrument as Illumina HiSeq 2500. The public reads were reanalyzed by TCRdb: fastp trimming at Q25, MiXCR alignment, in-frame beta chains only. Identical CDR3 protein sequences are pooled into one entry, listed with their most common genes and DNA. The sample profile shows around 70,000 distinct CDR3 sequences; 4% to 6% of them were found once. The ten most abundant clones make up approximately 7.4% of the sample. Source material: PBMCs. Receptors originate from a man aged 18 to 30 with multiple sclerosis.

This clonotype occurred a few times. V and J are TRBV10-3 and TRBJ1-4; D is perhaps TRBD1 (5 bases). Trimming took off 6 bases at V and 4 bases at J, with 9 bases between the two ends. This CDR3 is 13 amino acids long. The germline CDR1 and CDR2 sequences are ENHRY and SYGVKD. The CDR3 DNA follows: TGTGCCATCAGCAGACAGATTAATGAAAAACTGTTTTTT. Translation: CAISRQINEKLFF.

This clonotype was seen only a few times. The CDR3 DNA reads as TGTGCCAGCAGCTTGGGGGGCGAGGGTGAAAAACTGTTTTTT. It codes for CASSLGGEGEKLFF. The chain employs TRBV5-5 and TRBJ1-4, with D maybe TRBD1 (5 bases). The germline V and J ends were trimmed by 0 bases and 7 bases, with 10 bases remaining between them. CDR3 length equals 14 residues. Germline CDR1 and CDR2: SGHKS and YYEKEE (reference sequence).

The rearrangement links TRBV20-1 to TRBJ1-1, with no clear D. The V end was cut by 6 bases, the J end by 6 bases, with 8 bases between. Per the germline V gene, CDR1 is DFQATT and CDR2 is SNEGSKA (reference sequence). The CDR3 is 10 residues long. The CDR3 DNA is TGCAGTGCAATTCCCCCTGAAGCTTTCTTT. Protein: CSAIPPEAFF.

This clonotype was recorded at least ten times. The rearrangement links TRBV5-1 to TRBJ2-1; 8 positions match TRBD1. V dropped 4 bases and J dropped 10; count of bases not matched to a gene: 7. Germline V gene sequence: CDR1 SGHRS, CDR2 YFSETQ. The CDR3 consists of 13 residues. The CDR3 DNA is TGCGCCAGCAGCGATCAGGGGGCGGGAGAGCAGTTCTTC. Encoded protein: CASSDQGAGEQFF.

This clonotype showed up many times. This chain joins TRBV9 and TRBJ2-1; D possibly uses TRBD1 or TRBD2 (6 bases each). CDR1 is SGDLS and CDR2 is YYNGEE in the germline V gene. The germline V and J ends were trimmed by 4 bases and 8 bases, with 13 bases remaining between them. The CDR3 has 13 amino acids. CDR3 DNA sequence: TGTGCCAGCAGCTCTCCGGGGGCGTATGAGCAGTTCTTC. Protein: CASSSPGAYEQFF.